This TCR beta chain was captured by sequencing in a study of identical twins. Germline CDR1 is SGHVS and CDR2 is FQNEAQ. V lost 2 bases, J lost 1 base, and 13 bases lay in between. This CDR3 spans 16 amino acids. TCRdb analysed the 5' RACE reads with MiXCR anew, one entry per CDR3 protein. This sample carries around 680,000 distinct CDR3 sequences, 8.6% of them seen once, and the ten largest clones take more than 0.75%. The same sample was also studied in work on yellow fever vaccine responses in identical twins.

This TCR derives from a woman aged 18-35 years in good health. The chain employs TRBV7-8 and TRBJ2-3, with D possibly TRBD2 on 6 matching bases. The sequencing input was PBMCs. DNA for the CDR3: TGTGCCAGCAGCTTAATCCTAGCGATGGGCACAGATACGCAGTATTTT. Amino acids: CASSLILAMGTDTQYF. Complete variable domain (other parts from reference TRBV7-8 and TRBJ2-3): GAGVSQSPRYKVAKRGQDVALRCDPISGHVSLFWYQQALGQGPEFLTYFQNEAQLDKSGLPSDRFFAERPEGSVSTLKIQRTQQEDSAVYLCASSLILAMGTDTQYFGPGTRLTVL.